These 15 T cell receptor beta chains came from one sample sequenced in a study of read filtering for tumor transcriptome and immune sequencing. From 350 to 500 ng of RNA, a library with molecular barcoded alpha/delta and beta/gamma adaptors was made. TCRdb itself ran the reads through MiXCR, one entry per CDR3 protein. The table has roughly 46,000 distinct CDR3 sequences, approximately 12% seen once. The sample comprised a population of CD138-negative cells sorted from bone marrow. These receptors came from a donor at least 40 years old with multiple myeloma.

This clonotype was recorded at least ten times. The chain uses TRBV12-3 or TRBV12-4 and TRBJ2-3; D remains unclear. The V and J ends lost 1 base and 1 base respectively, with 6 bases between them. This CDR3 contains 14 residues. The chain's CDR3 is CASSLGGGTDTQYF. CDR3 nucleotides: TGTGCCAGCAGTTTAGGTGGGGGCACAGATACGCAGTATTTT.

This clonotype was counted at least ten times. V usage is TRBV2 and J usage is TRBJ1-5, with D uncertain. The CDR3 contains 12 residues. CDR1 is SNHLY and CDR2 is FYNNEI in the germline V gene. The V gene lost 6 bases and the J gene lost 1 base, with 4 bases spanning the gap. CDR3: CASSGSNQPQHF. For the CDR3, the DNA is TGTGCCAGCAGCGGCAGCAATCAGCCCCAGCATTTT.

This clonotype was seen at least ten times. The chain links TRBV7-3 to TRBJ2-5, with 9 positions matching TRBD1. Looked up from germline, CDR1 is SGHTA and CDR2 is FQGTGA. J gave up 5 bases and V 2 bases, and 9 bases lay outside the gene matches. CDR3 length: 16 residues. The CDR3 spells CASSLLPGQGDETQYF. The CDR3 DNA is TGTGCCAGCAGCTTACTTCCGGGACAGGGAGATGAGACCCAGTACTTC.

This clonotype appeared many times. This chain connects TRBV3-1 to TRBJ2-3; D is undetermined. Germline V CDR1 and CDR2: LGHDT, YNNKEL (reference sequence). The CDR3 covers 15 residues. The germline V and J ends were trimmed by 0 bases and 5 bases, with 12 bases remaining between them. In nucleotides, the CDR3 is TGTGCCAGCAGCCAAGAAGGCCGGTCGAGAGATACGCAGTATTTT. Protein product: CASSQEGRSRDTQYF.

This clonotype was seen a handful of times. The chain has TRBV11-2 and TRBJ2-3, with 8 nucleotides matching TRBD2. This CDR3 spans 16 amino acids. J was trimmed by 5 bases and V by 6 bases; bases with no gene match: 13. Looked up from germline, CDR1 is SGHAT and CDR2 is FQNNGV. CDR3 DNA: TGTGCCAGCAGATTCTTTAGCGGGACGGGAGGAGATACGCAGTATTTT. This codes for CASRFFSGTGGDTQYF.

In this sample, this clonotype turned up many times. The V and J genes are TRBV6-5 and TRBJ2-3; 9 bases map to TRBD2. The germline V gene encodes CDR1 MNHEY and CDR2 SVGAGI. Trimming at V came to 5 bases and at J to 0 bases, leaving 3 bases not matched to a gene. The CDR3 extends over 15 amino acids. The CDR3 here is CASSKLAGSTDTQYF. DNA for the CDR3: TGTGCCAGCAGTAAACTAGCGGGCAGCACAGATACGCAGTATTTT.

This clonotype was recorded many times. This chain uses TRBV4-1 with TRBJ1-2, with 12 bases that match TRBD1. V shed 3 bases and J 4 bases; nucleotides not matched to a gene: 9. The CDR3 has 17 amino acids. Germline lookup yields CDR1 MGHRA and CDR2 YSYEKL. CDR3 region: CASSQTPGQGAGYGYTF. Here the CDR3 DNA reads TGCGCCAGCAGCCAGACGCCGGGACAGGGGGCCGGCTATGGCTACACCTTC.

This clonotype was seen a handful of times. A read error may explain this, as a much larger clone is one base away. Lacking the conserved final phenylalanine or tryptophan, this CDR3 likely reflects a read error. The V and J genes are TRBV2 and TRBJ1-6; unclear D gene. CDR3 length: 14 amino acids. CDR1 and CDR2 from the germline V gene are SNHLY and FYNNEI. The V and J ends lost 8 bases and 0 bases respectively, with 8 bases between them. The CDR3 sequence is CASGGSSYNSPLHS. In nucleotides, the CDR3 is TGTGCCAGCGGAGGAAGCTCCTATAATTCACCCCTCCACTCT.

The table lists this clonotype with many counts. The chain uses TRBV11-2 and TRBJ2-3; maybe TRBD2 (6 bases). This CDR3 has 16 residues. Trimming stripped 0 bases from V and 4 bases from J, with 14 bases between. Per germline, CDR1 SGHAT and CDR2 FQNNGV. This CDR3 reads CASSLEEGLFPDTQYF. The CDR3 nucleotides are TGTGCCAGCAGCTTAGAAGAGGGACTCTTCCCAGATACGCAGTATTTT.

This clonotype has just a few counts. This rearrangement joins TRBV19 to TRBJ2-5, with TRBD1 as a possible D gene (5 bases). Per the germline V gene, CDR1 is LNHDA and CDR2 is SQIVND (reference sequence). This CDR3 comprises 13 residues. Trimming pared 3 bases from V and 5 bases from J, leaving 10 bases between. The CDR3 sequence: CASSMTAGETQYF. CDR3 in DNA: TGTGCCAGTAGTATGACAGCAGGGGAGACCCAGTACTTC. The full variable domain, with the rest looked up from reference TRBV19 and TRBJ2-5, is DGGITQSPKYLFRKEGQNVTLSCEQNLNHDAMYWYRQDPGQGLRLIYYSQIVNDFQKGDIAEGYSVSREKKESFPLTVTSAQKNPTAFYLCASSMTAGETQYFGPGTRLLVL.

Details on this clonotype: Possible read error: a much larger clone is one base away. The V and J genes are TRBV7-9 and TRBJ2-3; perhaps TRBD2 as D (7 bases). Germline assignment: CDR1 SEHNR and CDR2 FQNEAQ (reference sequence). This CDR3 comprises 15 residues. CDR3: CASNLEGGSTDTQYF. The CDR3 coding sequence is TGTGCCAGCAACTTAGAGGGGGGGAGCACAGATACGCAGTATTTT.

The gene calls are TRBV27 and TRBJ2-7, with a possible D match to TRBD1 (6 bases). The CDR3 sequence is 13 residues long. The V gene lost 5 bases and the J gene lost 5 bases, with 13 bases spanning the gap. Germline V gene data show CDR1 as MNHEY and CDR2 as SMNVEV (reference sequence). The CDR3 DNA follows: TGTGCCAGCAGTCTCACAGGGTTCGACGAGCAGTACTTC. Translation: CASSLTGFDEQYF.

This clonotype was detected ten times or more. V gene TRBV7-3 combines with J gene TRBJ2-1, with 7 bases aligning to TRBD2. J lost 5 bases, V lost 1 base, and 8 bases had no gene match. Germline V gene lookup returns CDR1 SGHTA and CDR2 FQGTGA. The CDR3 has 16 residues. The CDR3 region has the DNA TGTGCCAGCAGCTTAAGGGCGGGAGCCGGGGACAATGAGCAGTTCTTC. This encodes CASSLRAGAGDNEQFF. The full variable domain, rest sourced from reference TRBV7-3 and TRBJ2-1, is GAGVSQTPSNKVTEKGKYVELRCDPISGHTALYWYRQSLGQGPEFLIYFQGTGAADDSGLPNDRFFAVRPEGSVSTLKIQRTERGDSAVYLCASSLRAGAGDNEQFFGPGTRLTVL.

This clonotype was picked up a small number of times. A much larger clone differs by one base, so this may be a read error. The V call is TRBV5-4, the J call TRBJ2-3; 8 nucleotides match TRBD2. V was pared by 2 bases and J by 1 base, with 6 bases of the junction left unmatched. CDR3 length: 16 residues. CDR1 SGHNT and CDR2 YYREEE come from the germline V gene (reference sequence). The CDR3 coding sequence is TGTGCCAGCAGCTTCAATCGAGCGGGAGGCACAGATACGCAGTATTTT. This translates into CASSFNRAGGTDTQYF.

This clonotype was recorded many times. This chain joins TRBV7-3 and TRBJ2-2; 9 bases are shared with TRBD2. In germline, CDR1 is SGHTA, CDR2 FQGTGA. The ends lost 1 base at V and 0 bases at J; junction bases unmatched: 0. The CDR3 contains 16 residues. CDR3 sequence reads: CASSLRTSANTGELFF. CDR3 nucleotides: TGTGCCAGCAGCTTAAGGACTAGCGCGAACACCGGGGAGCTGTTTTTT.